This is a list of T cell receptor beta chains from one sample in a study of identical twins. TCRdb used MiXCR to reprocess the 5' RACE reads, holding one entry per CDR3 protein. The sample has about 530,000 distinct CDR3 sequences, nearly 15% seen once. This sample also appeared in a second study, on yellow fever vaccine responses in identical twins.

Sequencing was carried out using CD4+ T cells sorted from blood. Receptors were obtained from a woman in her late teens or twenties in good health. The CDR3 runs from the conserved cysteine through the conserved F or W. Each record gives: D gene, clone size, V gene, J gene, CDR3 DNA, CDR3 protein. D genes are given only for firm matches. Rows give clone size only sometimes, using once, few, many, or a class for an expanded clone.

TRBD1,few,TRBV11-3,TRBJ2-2,TGTGCCAGCAGCACAGGGGGACAGAACACCGGGGAGCTGTTTTTT,CASSTGGQNTGELFF
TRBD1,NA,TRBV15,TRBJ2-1,TGTGCCACCAGCAGAGGATGGACAGGTGTATCTGAGCAGTTCTTC,CATSRGWTGVSEQFF
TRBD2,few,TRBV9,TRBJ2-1,TGTGCCAGCAGAGAGATTCCGGGACTAGCGTGGGAGCAGTTCTTC,CASREIPGLAWEQFF
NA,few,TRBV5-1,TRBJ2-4,TGCGCCAGCAGCCAGTCCACAGGGACCGCCAAAAACATTCAGTACTTC,CASSQSTGTAKNIQYF
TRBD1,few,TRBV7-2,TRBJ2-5,TGTGCCAGCAGACGAGGGGGACAGCGCCAAGAGACCCAGTACTTC,CASRRGGQRQETQYF
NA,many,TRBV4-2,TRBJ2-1,TGTGCCAGCAGCCAAGATTCTGGGGGAGGTTACAATGAGCAGTTCTTC,CASSQDSGGGYNEQFF
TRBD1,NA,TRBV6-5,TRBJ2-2,TGTGCCAGCAGTTACCGACAGGGTCCACAGAACACCGGGGAGCTGTTTTTT,CASSYRQGPQNTGELFF
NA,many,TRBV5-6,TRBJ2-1,TGTGCCAGCAGCTTGCGGGGGAGCAATGAGCAGTTCTTC,CASSLRGSNEQFF
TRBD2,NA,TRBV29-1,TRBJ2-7,TGCAGCGCCGTGGTAGGACTAGCCTACGAGCAGTACTTC,CSAVVGLAYEQYF
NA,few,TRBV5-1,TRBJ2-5,TGCGCCAGCAGCTTGGTGCGGAGTCCAACCGGGGAGACCCAGTACTTC,CASSLVRSPTGETQYF
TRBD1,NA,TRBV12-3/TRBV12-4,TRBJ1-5,TGTGCCAGCAGTGAGGGACAGGCAGACAATCAGCCCCAGCATTTT,CASSEGQADNQPQHF
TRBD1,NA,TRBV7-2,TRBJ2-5,TGTGCCAGCAGCGCCCTGGACAGGGTGGAGACCCAGTACTTC,CASSALDRVETQYF
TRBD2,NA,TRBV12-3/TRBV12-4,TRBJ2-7,TGTGCCAGCAGTGAGACTTATATAGGACTAGCGGGAGGGTACGAGCAGTACTTC,CASSETYIGLAGGYEQYF
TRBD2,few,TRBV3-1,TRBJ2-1,TGTGCCAGCAGCCGAACGACTAGCGGGAGCATCGACAATGAGCAGTTCTTC,CASSRTTSGSIDNEQFF
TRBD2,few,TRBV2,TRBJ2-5,TGTGCCAGCCGACGGGACCCCGGGGGGGAGACCCAGTACTTC,CASRRDPGGETQYF
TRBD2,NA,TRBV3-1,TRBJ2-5,TGTGCCAGCAGCCGGTGGACTAGCGGGTCGGATCAAGAGACCCAGTACTTC,CASSRWTSGSDQETQYF
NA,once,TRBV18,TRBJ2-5,TGTGCCAGCTCACCACAAGTAGAGACCCAGTACTTC,CASSPQVETQYF
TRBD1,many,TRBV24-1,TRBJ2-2,TGTGCCACCAGTGCCCCCGGGCAGGGGGTAACCGGGGAGCTGTTTTTT,CATSAPGQGVTGELFF
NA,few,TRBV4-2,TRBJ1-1,TGTGCCAGCAGCCAAGATGCGGGACACCACACTGAAGCTTTCTTT,CASSQDAGHHTEAFF
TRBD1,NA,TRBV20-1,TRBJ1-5,TGCAGTGCTAGAGGCGGGACAGGGACCAATCAGCCCCAGCATTTT,CSARGGTGTNQPQHF
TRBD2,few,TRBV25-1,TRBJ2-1,TGTGCCAGCAGTGGTACGAGCGGGGGGGCCCGTTCCTACAATGAGCAGTTCTTC,CASSGTSGGARSYNEQFF
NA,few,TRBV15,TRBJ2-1,TGTGCCACCAGCAGAGAACTTGAGGGGGGCAATGAGCAGTTCTTC,CATSRELEGGNEQFF
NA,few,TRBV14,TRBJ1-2,TGTGCCAGCAGCCAAGGGGCCCACTATGGCTACACCTTC,CASSQGAHYGYTF
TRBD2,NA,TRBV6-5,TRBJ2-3,TGTGCCAGCAGTTCCCCGGGACTAGCGGCGGGCACAGATACGCAGTATTTT,CASSSPGLAAGTDTQYF
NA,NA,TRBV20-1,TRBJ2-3,TGCAGTGCTAGAGAGACAGCGGGAGATACGCAGTATTTT,CSARETAGDTQYF
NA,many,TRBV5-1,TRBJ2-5,TGCGCCAGCAGCTCCAGCACGGGACATAGACAAGAGACCCAGTACTTC,CASSSSTGHRQETQYF
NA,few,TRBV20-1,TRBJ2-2,TGCAGTGCCGCCCAGGGTTCCGGGGAGCTGTTTTTT,CSAAQGSGELFF
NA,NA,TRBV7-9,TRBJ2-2,TGTGCCAGCAGCGCCTTTACCGGGGAGCTGTTTTTT,CASSAFTGELFF
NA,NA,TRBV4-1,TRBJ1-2,TGCGCCAGCAGCCCGGCAGGGAGCTATGGCTACACCTTC,CASSPAGSYGYTF
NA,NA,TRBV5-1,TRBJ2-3,TGCGCCAGCAGCCAATTGAAAGTAGAGGAATTCACAGATACGCAGTATTTT,CASSQLKVEEFTDTQYF
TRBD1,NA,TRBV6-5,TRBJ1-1,TGTGCCAGCAGTTACGGGGGACAGGGGGTAACTGAAGCTTTCTTT,CASSYGGQGVTEAFF
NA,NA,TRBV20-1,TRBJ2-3,TGCAGTGCTAGAGGCTTACCTAGCACAGATACGCAGTATTTT,CSARGLPSTDTQYF
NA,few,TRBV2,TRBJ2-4,TGTGCCAGCAGCTCCACCACCGGGACCATAAAAAACATTCAGTACTTC,CASSSTTGTIKNIQYF
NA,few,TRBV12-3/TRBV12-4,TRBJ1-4,TGTGCCAGCAGTTTCGAGCTTTTAGGGAGGTTAAAACTGTTTTTT,CASSFELLGRLKLFF
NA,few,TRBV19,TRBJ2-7,TGTGCCAGTAGCGATTCGAGGGTCTACGAGCAGTACTTC,CASSDSRVYEQYF
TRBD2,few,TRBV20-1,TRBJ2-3,TGCAGTGCTAGAATTCGAGCGGGGGAGCGCACAGATACGCAGTATTTT,CSARIRAGERTDTQYF
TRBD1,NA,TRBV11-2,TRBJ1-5,TGTGCCAGCAGCGGACAGGGCGGACCCCAGCATTTT,CASSGQGGPQHF
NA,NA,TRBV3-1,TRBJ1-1,TGTGCCAGCAGCCAATTGAGGAGGCCTGAAGCTTTCTTT,CASSQLRRPEAFF
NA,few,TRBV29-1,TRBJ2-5,TGCAGCGTTGAACAGGGGGGCGAGACCCAGTACTTC,CSVEQGGETQYF
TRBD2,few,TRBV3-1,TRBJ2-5,TGTGCCAGCAGCCCGCCGCTAGCGGGGAATTTCCAAGAGACCCAGTACTTC,CASSPPLAGNFQETQYF
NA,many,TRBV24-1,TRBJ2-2,TGTGCCACCAGTGGGCCAGAAAACACCGGGGAGCTGTTTTTT,CATSGPENTGELFF
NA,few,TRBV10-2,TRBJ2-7,TGCGCCAGCAGTGCTGGCGGAACCTACGAGCAGTACTTC,CASSAGGTYEQYF
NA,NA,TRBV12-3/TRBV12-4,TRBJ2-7,TGTGCCAGCACTAAATCTACAGGGAAAACTTCCTACGAGCAGTACTTC,CASTKSTGKTSYEQYF
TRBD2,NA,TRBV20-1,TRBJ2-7,TGCAGTGCAAATAGCGGGAGGGCCGGTTACGAGCAGTACTTC,CSANSGRAGYEQYF